This paragraph reports one TCR beta chain. The sample comes from a study of blood T cells in healthy people across ages. Between the trimmed V and J ends, which lost 2 bases and 11 bases, there was a span of 12 bases. The CDR3 length is 12 residues. Germline V gene sequence: CDR1 SEHNR, CDR2 FQNEAQ (reference sequence). Approximately 10 milliliters of peripheral blood were drawn from each donor into EDTA-treated tubes. The total RNA that was extracted per sample amounted to at least 5 micrograms. Sample-barcoded 5' priming and a J-beta primer mix drove a second PCR of about 6 to 11 cycles. Every sample returned 3 million or more CDR3-containing paired-end reads. TCRdb itself ran the 5' RACE reads through MiXCR, one entry per CDR3 protein. In the table there are fewer than 900,000 distinct CDR3 sequences, around half of which are singletons.

The receptor was isolated from a woman aged 55-69 years in good health. This chain links TRBV7-9 with TRBJ1-1; D perhaps matches TRBD1 (5 bases). Sequencing input: blood. CDR3 in amino acids: CASSLLGLTAFF. The CDR3 DNA reads TGTGCCAGCAGCTTATTGGGACTTACGGCTTTCTTT. Full variable domain (outside the CDR3, taken from reference TRBV7-9 and TRBJ1-1): DTGVSQNPRHKITKRGQNVTFRCDPISEHNRLYWYRQTLGQGPEFLTYFQNEAQLEKSRLLSDRFSAERPKGSFSTLEIQRTEQGDSAMYLCASSLLGLTAFFGQGTRLTVV.